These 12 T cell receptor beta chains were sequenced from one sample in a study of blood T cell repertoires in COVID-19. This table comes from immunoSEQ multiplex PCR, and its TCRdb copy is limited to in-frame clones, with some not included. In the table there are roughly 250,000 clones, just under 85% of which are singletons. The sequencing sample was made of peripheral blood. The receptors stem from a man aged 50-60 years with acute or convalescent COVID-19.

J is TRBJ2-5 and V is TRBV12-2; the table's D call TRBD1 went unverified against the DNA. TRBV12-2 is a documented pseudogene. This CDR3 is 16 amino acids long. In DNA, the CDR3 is TGTGCAAGTCGCGCCACCCGGCAGGGAATCCAAGAGACCCAGTACTTC. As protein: CASRATRQGIQETQYF.

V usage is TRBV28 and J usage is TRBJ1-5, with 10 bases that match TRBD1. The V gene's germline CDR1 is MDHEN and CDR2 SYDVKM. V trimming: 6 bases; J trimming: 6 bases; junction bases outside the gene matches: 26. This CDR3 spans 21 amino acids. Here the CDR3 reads CASSPQLPGQGTGWLAQPQHF. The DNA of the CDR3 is TGTGCCAGCAGCCCGCAATTACCGGGACAGGGGACGGGGTGGTTGGCTCAGCCCCAGCATTTT.

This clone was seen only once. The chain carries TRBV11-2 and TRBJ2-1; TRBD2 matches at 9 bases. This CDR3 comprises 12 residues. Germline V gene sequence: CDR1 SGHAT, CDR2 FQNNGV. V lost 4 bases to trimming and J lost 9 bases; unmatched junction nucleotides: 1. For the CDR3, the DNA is TGTGCCAGCAGCTCGACTAGCGGTGAGCAGTTCTTC. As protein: CASSSTSGEQFF.

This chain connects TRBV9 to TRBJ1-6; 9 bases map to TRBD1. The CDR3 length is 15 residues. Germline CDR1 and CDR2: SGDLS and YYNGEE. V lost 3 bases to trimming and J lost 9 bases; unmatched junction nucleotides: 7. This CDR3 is CASSEKQGARSPLHF. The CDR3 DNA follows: TGTGCCAGCAGCGAGAAACAGGGGGCTCGTTCACCCCTCCACTTT.

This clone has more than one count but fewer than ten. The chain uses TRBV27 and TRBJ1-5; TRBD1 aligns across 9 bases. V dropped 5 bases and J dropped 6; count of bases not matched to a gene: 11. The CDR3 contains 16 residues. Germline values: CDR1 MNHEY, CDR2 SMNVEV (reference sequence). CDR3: CASSRLGQGMGQPQHF. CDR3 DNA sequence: TGTGCCAGCAGTCGGCTAGGACAGGGGATGGGTCAGCCCCAGCATTTT.

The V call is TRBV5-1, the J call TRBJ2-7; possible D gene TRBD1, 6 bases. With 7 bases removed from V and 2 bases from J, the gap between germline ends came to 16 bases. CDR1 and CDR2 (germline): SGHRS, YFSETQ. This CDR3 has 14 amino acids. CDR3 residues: CASSGTTTPYEQYF. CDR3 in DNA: TGCGCCAGCTCCGGGACAACCACCCCCTACGAGCAGTACTTC.

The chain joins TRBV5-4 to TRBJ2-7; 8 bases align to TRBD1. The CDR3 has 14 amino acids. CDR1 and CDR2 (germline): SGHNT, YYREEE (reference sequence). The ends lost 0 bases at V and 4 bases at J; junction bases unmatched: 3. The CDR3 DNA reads TGTGCCAGCAGCTTGGGGACAGGGAATTACGAGCAGTACTTC. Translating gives CASSLGTGNYEQYF.

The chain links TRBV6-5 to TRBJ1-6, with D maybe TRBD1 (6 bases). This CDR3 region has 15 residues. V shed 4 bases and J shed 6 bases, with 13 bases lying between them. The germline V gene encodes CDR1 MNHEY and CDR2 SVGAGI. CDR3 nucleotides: TGTGCCAGCAGTTCACTACAGGGACCTAATTCACCCCTCCACTTT. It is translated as CASSSLQGPNSPLHF.

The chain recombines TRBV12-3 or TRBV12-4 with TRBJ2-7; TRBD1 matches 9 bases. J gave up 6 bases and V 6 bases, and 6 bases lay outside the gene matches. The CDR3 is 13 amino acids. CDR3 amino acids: CASRPGTGPEQYF. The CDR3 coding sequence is TGTGCCAGCAGACCTGGGACAGGGCCCGAGCAGTACTTC.

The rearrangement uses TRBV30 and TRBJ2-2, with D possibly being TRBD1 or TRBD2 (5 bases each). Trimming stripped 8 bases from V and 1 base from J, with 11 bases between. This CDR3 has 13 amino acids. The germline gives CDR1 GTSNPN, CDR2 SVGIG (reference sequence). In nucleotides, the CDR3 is TGTGCCCGGGGCGACAGGAACACCGGGGAGCTGTTTTTT. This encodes CARGDRNTGELFF.

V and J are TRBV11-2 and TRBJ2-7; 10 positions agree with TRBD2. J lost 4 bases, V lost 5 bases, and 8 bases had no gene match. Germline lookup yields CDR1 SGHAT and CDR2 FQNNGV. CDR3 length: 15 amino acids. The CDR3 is CASSRSGLAAYEQYF. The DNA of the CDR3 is TGTGCCAGCAGCCGATCTGGACTAGCGGCTTACGAGCAGTACTTC.

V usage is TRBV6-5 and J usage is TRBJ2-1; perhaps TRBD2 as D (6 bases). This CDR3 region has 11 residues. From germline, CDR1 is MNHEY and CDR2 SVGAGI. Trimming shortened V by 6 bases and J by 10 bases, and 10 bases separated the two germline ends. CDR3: CASSGTPEQFF. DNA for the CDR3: TGTGCCAGCAGCGGGACTCCCGAGCAGTTCTTC.